This T cell receptor beta chain was observed in a study of T cell repertoires in cytomegalovirus infection. Worth noting for this clonotype: Its antigen is not identified.

TCRdb passed the reads through MiXCR, listing each CDR3 protein once. The top ten clones hold approximately 20% of a sample with approximately 340,000 distinct CDR3 sequences, about 27% of them seen once. After removal of 5 bases from V and 5 bases from J, the junction contained 14 bases not matched to a gene. This CDR3 has 16 amino acids. Per germline, CDR1 MNHEY and CDR2 SMNVEV (reference sequence). Here the sequenced sample was cultured PBMCs, taken from culture after CMV antigen stimulation. The clonotype comes from a human donor in good health (CMV status not recorded). Some clones in this sample may be carry-over from other donors' samples. The chain is built from TRBV27 and TRBJ1-1, with 7 positions matching TRBD1. The CDR3 loop is CASSLRQGGDRTEAFF. In DNA form, the CDR3 reads TGTGCCAGCAGTCTCAGACAGGGTGGTGATAGAACTGAAGCTTTCTTT.